The rows below give T cell receptor beta chains drawn from one sample of a study of cytotoxic CD8 clonotypes in ibrutinib-treated CLL. Repertoires were generated with immunoSEQ multiplex PCR, while TCRdb's copy carries only in-frame clones and drops some. Of some 130,000 clones listed, 80% to 95% are singletons. Specimen: PBMCs, collected after 12 months of ibrutinib treatment. The receptors come from a human donor with chronic lymphocytic leukemia. Both conserved end residues are part of each CDR3. Each record gives: J gene, V gene, clone size, D gene, CDR3 protein, CDR3 DNA. The D gene is left open where the match is weak. The size field is filled for only some rows; it gives once, few, many or a size class.

TRBJ1-1	TRBV6-4	NA	TRBD1	CASNRGAMNTEAFF	TGTGCCAGTAACAGGGGGGCCATGAACACTGAAGCTTTCTTT
TRBJ1-2	TRBV13	NA	NA	CASSSRDRNPYGYTF	TGTGCCAGCAGTTCTCGAGACCGTAACCCCTATGGCTACACCTTC
TRBJ1-5	TRBV6-6	NA	NA	CASSRGRYNQPQHF	TGTGCCAGCAGCAGAGGACGGTACAATCAGCCCCAGCATTTT
TRBJ1-2	TRBV27	few	NA	CASGPLKGSNYGYTF	TGTGCCAGCGGCCCCCTAAAAGGCTCTAACTATGGCTACACCTTC
TRBJ2-7	TRBV7-8	NA	NA	CASSLQPSWGAASYEQYF	TGTGCCAGCAGCCTCCAGCCATCCTGGGGGGCCGCTTCCTACGAGCAGTACTTC
TRBJ1-1	TRBV5-5	NA	NA	CASSLDGAMNTEAFF	TGTGCCAGCAGCTTGGATGGGGCCATGAACACTGAAGCTTTCTTT
TRBJ2-7	TRBV5-5	once	NA	CASSLLVVGYEQYF	TGTGCCAGCAGCTTATTGGTGGTGGGATACGAGCAGTACTTC
TRBJ2-1	TRBV7-3	NA	TRBD2	CASSTGTSGRANEQFF	TGTGCCAGCAGCACCGGGACTAGCGGGAGAGCGAATGAGCAGTTCTTC
TRBJ2-6	TRBV18	NA	NA	CASSQRGTGANVLTF	TGTGCCAGCTCACAGAGAGGGACGGGGGCCAACGTCCTGACTTTC
TRBJ2-1	TRBV7-2	NA	NA	CASSLSGLNGNEQFF	TGTGCCAGCAGCTTATCAGGACTTAACGGGAATGAGCAGTTCTTC
TRBJ1-5	TRBV28	NA	TRBD1	CASSLSTGGDQPQHF	TGTGCCAGCAGTTTAAGCACAGGGGGCGATCAGCCCCAGCATTTT
TRBJ2-3	TRBV9	NA	TRBD2	CASSVLEYTFLAGETDTQYF	TGTGCCAGCAGCGTACTCGAGTATACTTTCCTAGCGGGAGAGACAGATACGCAGTATTTT
TRBJ1-4	TRBV27	once	NA	CASQLIGSRGATNEKLFF	TGTGCCAGCCAGCTGATTGGGAGTCGAGGGGCAACTAATGAAAAACTGTTTTTT
TRBJ1-2	TRBV7-8	NA	NA	CASSTTPARRSNYGYTF	TGTGCCAGCAGCACGACTCCGGCCCGGCGCTCTAACTATGGCTACACCTTC
TRBJ2-7	TRBV7-2	NA	NA	CASSPQGWEQYF	TGTGCCAGCAGCCCCCAGGGGTGGGAGCAGTACTTC
TRBJ2-7	TRBV19	NA	NA	CASSIEGRTYEQYF	TGTGCCAGTAGTATAGAGGGCAGAACCTACGAGCAGTACTTC
TRBJ1-1	TRBV10-1	NA	NA	CASSRDLNTEAFF	TGCGCCAGCAGTCGGGACCTGAACACTGAAGCTTTCTTT
TRBJ1-4	TRBV29-1	NA	TRBD1	CSVEGDRGDQVFF	TGCAGCGTTGAAGGGGACAGGGGGGACCAGGTTTTTTTT
TRBJ2-3	TRBV5-4	NA	NA	CASSHPGDTQYF	TGTGCCAGCAGCCACCCAGGGGATACGCAGTATTTT
TRBJ2-2	TRBV18	NA	NA	CASSPQGRGPYGELFF	TGTGCCAGCTCACCACAGGGGCGCGGACCTTACGGGGAGCTGTTTTTT
TRBJ2-7	TRBV7-2	NA	NA	CASSPRRSYEQYF	TGTGCCAGCAGCCCTCGACGGAGCTACGAGCAGTACTTC
TRBJ2-7	TRBV11-3	NA	TRBD1	CASSPRGSPYEQYF	TGTGCCAGCAGCCCCAGGGGGTCTCCCTACGAGCAGTACTTC
TRBJ2-1	TRBV28	NA	NA	CASSIGTINEQFF	TGTGCCAGCAGTATCGGGACCATCAATGAGCAGTTCTTC
TRBJ1-2	TRBV19	NA	NA	CASSIQGTNYGYTF	TGTGCCAGTAGTATTCAGGGGACTAACTATGGCTACACCTTC
TRBJ2-3	TRBV27	NA	NA	CASSKSDTQYF	TGTGCCAGCAGTAAATCAGATACGCAGTATTTT
TRBJ2-7	TRBV27	NA	NA	CASRGIGVIEQYF	TGTGCCAGCCGAGGTATTGGGGTGATCGAGCAGTACTTC
TRBJ2-5	TRBV5-4	NA	NA	CASTPGTRGSETQYF	TGTGCCAGCACCCCGGGTACGAGGGGAAGTGAGACCCAGTACTTC
TRBJ2-7	TRBV5-1	NA	TRBD1	CASRHGGTGADEQYF	TGCGCCAGCAGACACGGCGGGACAGGGGCCGACGAGCAGTACTTC
TRBJ1-1	TRBV5-1	NA	NA	CASSLQGWDTEAFF	TGCGCCAGCAGCTTGCAGGGGTGGGACACTGAAGCTTTCTTT
TRBJ1-1	TRBV19	NA	NA	CASRKGEKHTEAFF	TGTGCCAGTAGGAAAGGCGAGAAACACACTGAAGCTTTCTTT
TRBJ2-3	TRBV5-1	NA	TRBD2	CASSAGAGDTQYF	TGCGCCAGCAGCGCGGGAGCTGGAGATACGCAGTATTTT
TRBJ2-3	TRBV6-1	NA	TRBD2	CAIKGLAGGTDTQYF	TGTGCCATCAAGGGACTAGCGGGAGGCACAGATACGCAGTATTTT
TRBJ2-6	TRBV29-1	NA	NA	CSVIGSGANVLTF	TGCAGCGTAATCGGCTCTGGGGCCAACGTCCTGACTTTC
TRBJ2-7	TRBV6-7	NA	NA	CASILVSPAYEQYF	TGTGCCAGCATATTGGTTTCCCCGGCCTACGAGCAGTACTTC
TRBJ1-5	TRBV11-2	NA	NA	CASSFLGNQPQHF	TGTGCCAGCAGCTTCCTAGGCAATCAGCCCCAGCATTTT
TRBJ1-1	TRBV5-5	NA	NA	CASSQSSSNTEAFF	TGTGCCAGCAGCCAAAGTTCCAGCAACACTGAAGCTTTCTTT
TRBJ1-2	TRBV11-2	NA	NA	CASSSKGPGYYGYTF	TGTGCCAGCAGCTCTAAAGGGCCAGGTTACTATGGCTACACCTTC
TRBJ2-2	TRBV14	NA	NA	CASSQVGPWGGELFF	TGTGCCAGCAGCCAAGTGGGCCCTTGGGGCGGGGAGCTGTTTTTT
TRBJ2-3	TRBV7-9	NA	NA	CASIVSSGTDTQYF	TGTGCCAGCATTGTATCTAGCGGCACAGATACGCAGTATTTT
TRBJ1-4	TRBV15	NA	NA	CATSRASSANEKLFF	TGTGCCACCAGCAGAGCTTCTTCAGCTAATGAAAAACTGTTTTTT
TRBJ1-2	TRBV5-1	NA	NA	CASRPGHDLDGYTF	TGCGCCAGCAGACCGGGACACGATTTGGATGGCTACACCTTC
TRBJ1-4	TRBV28	NA	TRBD1	CASSYLTGGAGATNEKLFF	TGTGCCAGCAGTTACCTAACAGGGGGCGCTGGAGCAACTAATGAAAAACTGTTTTTT
TRBJ1-3	TRBV7-8	NA	TRBD1	CASSLAGGEGNTIYF	TGTGCCAGCAGCTTAGCAGGGGGCGAGGGAAACACCATATATTTT
TRBJ1-2	TRBV28	few	TRBD1	CASRTTGEGYTF	TGTGCCAGCAGGACCACAGGGGAGGGCTACACCTTC
TRBJ2-1	TRBV29-1	NA	NA	CSVELRDNEQFF	TGCAGCGTTGAGTTACGCGACAATGAGCAGTTCTTC
TRBJ2-1	TRBV9	few	NA	CASSDAATGYNEQFF	TGTGCCAGCAGCGATGCGGCGACAGGCTACAATGAGCAGTTCTTC
TRBJ2-7	TRBV6-6	NA	NA	CASSFYRYDYEQYF	TGTGCCAGCAGTTTCTACAGATATGACTACGAGCAGTACTTC
TRBJ2-7	TRBV4-3	NA	NA	CASSQDSGGRSEQYF	TGCGCCAGCAGCCAAGATAGCGGTGGGCGGTCCGAGCAGTACTTC
TRBJ2-7	TRBV19	NA	TRBD1	CASSIDGRGPWEQYF	TGTGCCAGTAGTATAGATGGCAGGGGGCCCTGGGAGCAGTACTTC
TRBJ1-4	TRBV4-3	NA	NA	CASSQDRLVATNEKLFF	TGCGCCAGCAGCCAAGATCGTTTGGTGGCAACTAATGAAAAACTGTTTTTT
TRBJ2-5	TRBV15	NA	TRBD2	CATSRGGGLAEFDGETQYF	TGTGCCACCAGCAGAGGCGGGGGACTAGCGGAGTTCGACGGGGAGACCCAGTACTTC
TRBJ1-2	TRBV30	NA	NA	CATVATEANYGYTF	TGTGCCACCGTAGCCACAGAGGCTAACTATGGCTACACCTTC